What follows are 3 T cell receptor beta chains derived from one specimen sequenced in a study of graft-versus-host responses after intestinal transplantation. The table came from immunoSEQ multiplex PCR; TCRdb's copy has only in-frame clones and leaves some out. The data hold 40,000 or so clones, with roughly 86% observed a single time. The source was PBMCs, collected 260 to 270 days after transplant. The receptors were gathered from a human patient who received an intestinal transplant, so some T cells may come from the graft donor.

The genes are TRBV15 and TRBJ1-5; D gene uncertain. CDR3 size: 15 residues. The germline gives CDR1 LNHNV, CDR2 YYDKDF (reference sequence). Trimming left V 3 bases short and J 0 bases short, with 9 bases between. The CDR3 nucleotides are TGTGCCACCAGCAGCCAGCTTTATAGCAATCAGCCCCAGCATTTT. It is translated as CATSSQLYSNQPQHF.

The CDR3 bases are TGTGCCAGTAGCGACGGGTGGAGCTCTGGAAACACCATATATTTT. This codes for CASSDGWSSGNTIYF. This rearrangement joins TRBV19 to TRBJ1-3; D remains ambiguous. The CDR3 loop spans 15 amino acids. V lost 6 bases and J lost 0, with 12 bases in between. Germline V lookup: CDR1 LNHDA, CDR2 SQIVND (reference sequence).

The chain recombines TRBV2 with TRBJ1-5; a possible D gene is TRBD1 (5 bases). CDR1 is SNHLY, CDR2 FYNNEI, per germline. V was cut by 0 bases and J by 3 bases, with 15 bases left in between. The CDR3 spans 17 residues. The CDR3 loop reads CASSEALGRTNNQPQHF. The CDR3 DNA follows: TGTGCCAGCAGTGAAGCTTTGGGACGGACTAACAATCAGCCCCAGCATTTT.